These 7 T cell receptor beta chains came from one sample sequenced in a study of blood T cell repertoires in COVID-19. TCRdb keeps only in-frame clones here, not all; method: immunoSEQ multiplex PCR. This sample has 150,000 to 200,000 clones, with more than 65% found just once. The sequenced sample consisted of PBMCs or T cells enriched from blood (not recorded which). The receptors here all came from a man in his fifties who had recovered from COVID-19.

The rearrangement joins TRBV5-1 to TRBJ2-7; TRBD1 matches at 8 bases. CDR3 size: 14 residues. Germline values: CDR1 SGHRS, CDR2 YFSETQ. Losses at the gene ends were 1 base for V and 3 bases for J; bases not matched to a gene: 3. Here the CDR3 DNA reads TGCGCCAGCAGCTTGTATGGACAGGGCTACGAGCAGTACTTC. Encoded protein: CASSLYGQGYEQYF. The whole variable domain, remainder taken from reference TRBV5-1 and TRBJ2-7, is KAGVTQTPRYLIKTRGQQVTLSCSPISGHRSVSWYQQTPGQGLQFLFEYFSETQRNKGNFPGRFSGRQFSNSRSEMNVSTLELGDSALYLCASSLYGQGYEQYFGPGTRLTVT.

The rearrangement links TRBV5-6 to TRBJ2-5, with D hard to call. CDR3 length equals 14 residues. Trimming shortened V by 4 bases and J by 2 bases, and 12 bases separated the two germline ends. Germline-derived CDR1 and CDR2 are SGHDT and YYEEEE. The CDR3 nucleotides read TGTGCCAGCAGCCCCCCGCCAGGACAAGAGACCCAGTACTTC. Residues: CASSPPPGQETQYF.

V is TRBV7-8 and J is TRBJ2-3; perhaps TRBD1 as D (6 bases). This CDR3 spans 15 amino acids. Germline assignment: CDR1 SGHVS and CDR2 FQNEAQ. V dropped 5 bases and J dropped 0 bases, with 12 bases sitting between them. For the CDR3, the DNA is TGTGCCAGCAGCAAGGGACACCCAAGCACAGATACGCAGTATTTT. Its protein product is CASSKGHPSTDTQYF.

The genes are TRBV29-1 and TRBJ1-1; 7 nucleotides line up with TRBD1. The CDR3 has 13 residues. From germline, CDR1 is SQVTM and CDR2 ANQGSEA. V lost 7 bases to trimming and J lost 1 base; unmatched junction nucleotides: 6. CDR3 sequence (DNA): TGCAGCGGATCTAACAGGGGGAACACTGAAGCTTTCTTT. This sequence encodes CSGSNRGNTEAFF.

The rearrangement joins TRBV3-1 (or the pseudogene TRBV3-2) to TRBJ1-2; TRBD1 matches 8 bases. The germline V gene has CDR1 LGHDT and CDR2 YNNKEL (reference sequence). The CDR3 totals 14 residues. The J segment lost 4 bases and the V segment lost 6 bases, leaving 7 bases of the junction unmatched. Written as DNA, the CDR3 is TGTGCCAGCAGGGAAACCGGGACAGGCTATGGCTACACCTTC. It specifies CASRETGTGYGYTF.

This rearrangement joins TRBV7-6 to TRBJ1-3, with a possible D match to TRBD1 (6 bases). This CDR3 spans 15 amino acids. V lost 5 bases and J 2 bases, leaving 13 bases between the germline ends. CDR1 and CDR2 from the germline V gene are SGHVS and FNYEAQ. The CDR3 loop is CASSQNRAPGNTIYF. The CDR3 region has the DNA TGTGCCAGCAGCCAGAACAGGGCGCCTGGAAACACCATATATTTT.

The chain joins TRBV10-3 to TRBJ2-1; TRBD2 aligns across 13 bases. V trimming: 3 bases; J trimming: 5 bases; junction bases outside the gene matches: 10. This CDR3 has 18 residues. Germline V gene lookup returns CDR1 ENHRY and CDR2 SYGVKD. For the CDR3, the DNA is TGTGCCATCAGTGACTTTGTTTCCGGGACTAGCGGGGACAATGAGCAGTTCTTC. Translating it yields CAISDFVSGTSGDNEQFF.